This TCR beta chain was profiled in a study of tumor-infiltrating lymphocytes in oesophageal squamous cell carcinoma. The CDR3 is 16 amino acids. V lost 7 bases and J lost 1, with 18 bases in between. The germline V gene has CDR1 ENHRY and CDR2 SYGVKD. A single count supports this clonotype. In TCRdb, the PCR reads were re-called with MiXCR into one record per CDR3 protein. The table records approximately 9,800 distinct CDR3 sequences, 63% of them present only once. Input material: esophageal tumor tissue. This receptor was taken from a female donor with esophageal squamous cell carcinoma. The chain employs TRBV10-3 and TRBJ2-3; D perhaps matches TRBD2 (5 bases). The chain's CDR3 is CAITVGLSGGTDTQYF. DNA of the CDR3: TGTGCCATCACCGTCGGACTCTCAGGAGGCACAGATACGCAGTATTTT.